Presented here are 28 T cell receptor beta chains from one specimen sequenced in a study of shared clonotypes between healthy human individuals. Profiled with immunoSEQ multiplex PCR; TCRdb holds only in-frame clones, not every one. The sample gives 550,000 to 850,000 clones, roughly two thirds of which show up once; less than 2% is in the top ten. The sequencing sample was made of memory CD4+ T cells sorted from blood. Subset indicated: CD45RA-negative fraction. These receptor sequences come from a woman aged 25-40 years in good health.

This clone was observed a handful of times. The gene calls are TRBV7-2 and TRBJ1-2; D call uncertain. The length of the CDR3 is 14 residues. Trimming took off 3 bases at V and 5 bases at J, with 13 bases between the two ends. Germline values: CDR1 SGHTA, CDR2 FQGNSA. The CDR3 region has the DNA TGTGCCAGCAGCTTTGACACCTTAGGTTATGGCTACACCTTC. The encoded protein is CASSFDTLGYGYTF.

As concerns this clone: As the CDR3 is not closed by the conserved phenylalanine or tryptophan, this likely results from a read error. The DNA is left out, because the CDR3 cannot be placed on it with certainty; the CDR3 is given as TCRdb lists it. V gene TRBV6-4 combines with J gene TRBJ2-7. The CDR3 length is 10 residues, termini included. The germline CDR1 and CDR2 sequences are MRHNA and SNTAGT. CDR3 loop: CASSAPPSRA.

The J gene is TRBJ2-3, the V gene TRBV6-1; D possibly uses TRBD1 or TRBD2 (5 bases each). The CDR3 is made up of 15 amino acids. Deletions cut 10 bases from V and 5 bases from J, with 22 bases between. Germline CDR1 reads MNHNS; CDR2 reads SASEGT. This chain's CDR3 is CATLPGQGVGDTQYF. The CDR3 DNA reads TGTGCCACCTTACCAGGGCAGGGAGTAGGAGATACGCAGTATTTT.

The chain carries TRBV28 and TRBJ1-1; 7 bases agree with TRBD1. From germline, CDR1 is MDHEN and CDR2 SYDVKM. This CDR3 comprises 15 residues. V lost 7 bases to trimming and J lost 4 bases; unmatched junction nucleotides: 12. The CDR3 nucleotides are TGTGCCAGCACCTCGGGAGGGGGCGATGGCACTGAAGCTTTCTTT. This translates into CASTSGGGDGTEAFF.

The chain recombines TRBV5-8 with TRBJ2-7, with a weak D call TRBD2 (6 bases). Germline V gene lookup returns CDR1 SGHTS and CDR2 YDEGEE. The CDR3 spans 14 residues. Trimming cost V 5 bases and J 3 bases, with 15 bases left between them. CDR3 protein: CASSSLEGGYEQYF. The CDR3 bases are TGTGCCAGCAGTTCCCTGGAGGGCGGCTACGAGCAGTACTTC.

This clone was counted between two and nine times. The chain links TRBV5-1 to TRBJ2-7; perhaps TRBD1 as D (5 bases). The germline V gene has CDR1 SGHRS and CDR2 YFSETQ. This CDR3 contains 14 residues. V was cut by 7 bases and J by 4 bases, with 18 bases left in between. In nucleotides, the CDR3 is TGCGCCAGCGGCTCCGAATCAGGGTTATACGAGCAGTACTTC. This codes for CASGSESGLYEQYF.

The chain couples TRBV7-9 to TRBJ2-1; 16 nucleotides line up with TRBD2. Germline CDR1 reads SEHNR; CDR2 reads FQNEAQ (reference sequence). CDR3 length equals 18 residues. The V segment lost 5 bases and the J segment 6 bases; nucleotides outside the gene matches: 10. The CDR3 bases are TGTGCCAGCAGCACCATGGGACTAGCGGGAGGGCAGGTCAATGAGCAGTTCTTC. Its translation is CASSTMGLAGGQVNEQFF.

The chain recombines TRBV11-3 with TRBJ2-1, with TRBD2 identical over 14 bases. This CDR3 region has 17 residues. V gave up 3 bases and J gave up 0 bases; unmatched junction bases: 1. The V gene's germline CDR1 is SGHNT and CDR2 YENEEA. The CDR3 loop is CASSLTSGRGSYNEQFF. CDR3 sequence (DNA): TGTGCCAGCAGCTTGACTAGCGGGAGGGGCTCCTACAATGAGCAGTTCTTC. Supplemented by reference TRBV11-3 and TRBJ2-1, the full variable domain reads EAGVVQSPRYKIIEKKQPVAFWCNPISGHNTLYWYLQNLGQGPELLIRYENEEAVDDSQLPKDRFSAERLKGVDSTLKIQPAELGDSAVYLCASSLTSGRGSYNEQFFGPGTRLTVL.

The gene calls are TRBV11-3 and TRBJ1-1; 8 bases match TRBD1. After removal of 5 bases from V and 9 bases from J, the junction contained 5 bases not matched to a gene. The germline CDR1 and CDR2 sequences are SGHNT and YENEEA. The CDR3 consists of 12 residues. The CDR3 loop is CASSPGQGKAFF. The DNA for the CDR3 is TGTGCCAGCAGCCCAGGACAGGGTAAAGCTTTCTTT.

In this sample, this clone turned up once. A much larger clone lies one base from this, so it may be a read error. The chain carries TRBV5-8 and TRBJ1-1; 7 nucleotides agree with TRBD1. Germline V gene sequence: CDR1 SGHTS, CDR2 YDEGEE. After removal of 4 bases from V and 1 base from J, the junction contained 4 bases not matched to a gene. This CDR3 contains 14 residues. CDR3 coding DNA: TGTGCCAGCAGCCGCTGGACAGGGAACACTGAAGCTTTCTTT. It is translated as CASSRWTGNTEAFF.

V gene TRBV7-2 combines with J gene TRBJ2-3, with TRBD1 matching 7 bases. V was pared by 5 bases and J by 4 bases, with 9 bases of the junction left unmatched. The CDR3 is 15 residues long. Germline lookup yields CDR1 SGHTA and CDR2 FQGNSA. The CDR3 loop is CASSPQRQGSDTQYF. The CDR3 DNA sequence: TGTGCCAGCAGCCCACAGCGACAGGGTTCAGATACGCAGTATTTT.

The chain links TRBV11-2 to TRBJ1-2, with TRBD1 matching 9 bases. CDR1 is SGHAT and CDR2 is FQNNGV in the germline V gene. This CDR3 has 15 amino acids. V trimming: 1 base; J trimming: 8 bases; junction bases outside the gene matches: 8. The DNA of the CDR3 is TGTGCCAGCAGCTTAGTCGCTGGGACAGGGTTCGGCTACACCTTC. Its translation: CASSLVAGTGFGYTF.

The chain couples TRBV19 to TRBJ1-2, with TRBD1 as a possible D gene (6 bases). The CDR3 is 14 amino acids. V was shortened by 8 bases and J by 8 bases, with 21 bases between the two germline ends. Germline V gene lookup returns CDR1 LNHDA and CDR2 SQIVND (reference sequence). The chain's CDR3 is CASQESSRGGGYTF. The CDR3 bases are TGTGCCAGTCAAGAATCGTCGAGGGGGGGAGGCTACACCTTC.

This chain joins TRBV18 and TRBJ2-2; unclear D gene. This CDR3 contains 14 residues. The germline CDR1 and CDR2 sequences are KGHSH and LQKENI. Trimming removed 3 bases from V and 7 bases from J, with 12 bases in between. The CDR3 is CASSPSGFSGELFF. As DNA, the CDR3 is TGTGCCAGCTCACCGTCTGGGTTTAGCGGGGAGCTGTTTTTT.

V is TRBV7-3 and J is TRBJ2-7, with a possible D match to TRBD2 (6 bases). The CDR3 totals 13 residues. The ends were cut back, 3 bases at V and 3 bases at J, with 9 bases in the middle. Germline V gives CDR1 SGHTA, CDR2 FQGTGA. The CDR3 region is CASSLWEDYEQYF. The CDR3 DNA reads TGTGCCAGCAGCTTGTGGGAGGACTACGAGCAGTACTTC. Using reference TRBV7-3 and TRBJ2-7 for the parts outside the CDR3, the full variable domain is GAGVSQTPSNKVTEKGKYVELRCDPISGHTALYWYRQSLGQGPEFLIYFQGTGAADDSGLPNDRFFAVRPEGSVSTLKIQRTERGDSAVYLCASSLWEDYEQYFGPGTRLTVT.

This clone was found once. The chain combines TRBV28 with TRBJ2-3; D gene ambiguous. There are 15 residues in the CDR3. Germline lookup yields CDR1 MDHEN and CDR2 SYDVKM. Trimming cost V 5 bases and J 3 bases, with 15 bases left between them. The chain's CDR3 is CASSPKRGWTDTQYF. Written as DNA, the CDR3 is TGTGCCAGCAGTCCCAAACGTGGGTGGACAGATACGCAGTATTTT.

This chain uses TRBV4-1 with TRBJ2-1; D not resolved. CDR3 length equals 13 residues. Per germline, CDR1 MGHRA and CDR2 YSYEKL. Deletions cut 3 bases from V and 6 bases from J, with 9 bases between. The CDR3 here is CASSHPVGNEQFF. The CDR3 bases are TGCGCCAGCAGCCACCCGGTGGGCAATGAGCAGTTCTTC.

This chain links TRBV10-2 with TRBJ2-7; weak D call: TRBD1 (6 bases). Per the germline V gene, CDR1 is WSHSY and CDR2 is SAAADI. CDR3 length: 12 residues. V was pared by 6 bases and J by 4 bases, with 10 bases between. CDR3 residues: CASSETGYEQYF. CDR3 nucleotides: TGCGCCAGCAGCGAGACAGGTTACGAGCAGTACTTC.

The chain is built from TRBV18 and TRBJ2-2, with D possibly being TRBD1 (6 bases). The CDR3 consists of 13 residues. CDR1 is KGHSH, CDR2 LQKENI, per germline. V was shortened by 4 bases and J by 5 bases, with 8 bases between the two germline ends. The CDR3 sequence: CASSLGQTGELFF. In DNA form, the CDR3 reads TGTGCCAGCTCACTTGGACAGACCGGGGAGCTGTTTTTT. Complete variable domain (other parts from reference TRBV18 and TRBJ2-2): NAGVMQNPRHLVRRRGQEARLRCSPMKGHSHVYWYRQLPEEGLKFMVYLQKENIIDESGMPKERFSAEFPKEGPSILRIQQVVRGDSAAYFCASSLGQTGELFFGEGSRLTVL.

The CDR3 sequence is CASRRLAGLTGELFF. CDR3 in DNA: TGTGCCAGCAGACGACTAGCGGGACTTACCGGGGAGCTGTTTTTT. The gene calls are TRBV28 and TRBJ2-2; 11 nucleotides match TRBD2. After removal of 6 bases from V and 5 bases from J, the junction contained 5 bases not matched to a gene. The CDR3 loop spans 15 amino acids. In germline, CDR1 is MDHEN, CDR2 SYDVKM.

The chain links TRBV10-3 to TRBJ2-5, with a tentative D call TRBD2 (6 bases). The CDR3 sequence is 18 residues long. With 5 bases removed from V and 0 bases from J, the gap between germline ends came to 22 bases. Per the germline V gene, CDR1 is ENHRY and CDR2 is SYGVKD. In DNA, the CDR3 is TGTGCCATCAGTCCTTCGGAGGGCGTGGGCCCGTACCAAGAGACCCAGTACTTC. Protein sequence: CAISPSEGVGPYQETQYF.

The chain uses TRBV9 and TRBJ1-6; TRBD1 might be the D (6 bases). Germline V lookup: CDR1 SGDLS, CDR2 YYNGEE. CDR3 length: 13 residues. The V end lost 3 bases, the J end lost 10 bases, and 11 bases lay between the germline ends. The CDR3 sequence: CASSEQGGSPLHF. As DNA, the CDR3 is TGTGCCAGCAGCGAACAGGGAGGGTCACCCCTCCACTTT.

V usage is TRBV15 and J usage is TRBJ2-5; TRBD2 agrees at 7 bases. There are 16 residues in the CDR3. CDR1 LNHNV and CDR2 YYDKDF come from the germline V gene (reference sequence). The trim removed 5 bases at V and 3 bases at J, leaving 12 bases unmatched. CDR3 sequence (DNA): TGTGCCACCAGCCCCTGGTTCGGAGCGGGGAAAGAGACCCAGTACTTC. Encoded protein: CATSPWFGAGKETQYF.

J is TRBJ1-1 and V is TRBV10-1, with 10 bases that match TRBD1. Germline-derived CDR1 and CDR2 are WNHNN and SYGVQD (reference sequence). The CDR3 loop spans 20 amino acids. V trimming: 0 bases; J trimming: 2 bases; junction bases outside the gene matches: 15. CDR3 sequence: CASSESYPRDRGLANTEAFF. The CDR3 nucleotides are TGCGCCAGCAGTGAGTCCTACCCTCGAGACAGGGGGCTGGCTAACACTGAAGCTTTCTTT.

This clone was counted a few times. The V gene is TRBV19, the J gene TRBJ2-7, with 9 positions matching TRBD1. Germline trimming cut 7 bases from V and 1 base from J; bases unmatched to any gene: 8. CDR3 length: 15 amino acids. The germline V gene encodes CDR1 LNHDA and CDR2 SQIVND (reference sequence). The CDR3 is CASTTTGGPSYEQYF. CDR3 nucleotide sequence: TGTGCCAGTACCACAACAGGGGGCCCTTCCTACGAGCAGTACTTC.

The gene calls are TRBV19 and TRBJ2-1; 11 bases agree with TRBD2. With V trimmed by 3 bases and J by 3 bases, 10 bases remained unmatched. CDR1 is LNHDA and CDR2 is SQIVND in the germline V gene (reference sequence). The CDR3 sequence is 18 residues long. The CDR3 bases are TGTGCCAGTAGTATGAAGGTGACTAGCGGGATTCGCTACAATGAGCAGTTCTTC. Residues: CASSMKVTSGIRYNEQFF. The whole variable domain, remainder taken from reference TRBV19 and TRBJ2-1, is DGGITQSPKYLFRKEGQNVTLSCEQNLNHDAMYWYRQDPGQGLRLIYYSQIVNDFQKGDIAEGYSVSREKKESFPLTVTSAQKNPTAFYLCASSMKVTSGIRYNEQFFGPGTRLTVL.

The rearrangement joins TRBV28 to TRBJ1-1; TRBD1 matches at 7 bases. CDR1 and CDR2 from the germline V gene are MDHEN and SYDVKM. V gave up 2 bases and J gave up 3 bases; unmatched junction bases: 3. The CDR3 is 14 residues long. In nucleotides, the CDR3 is TGTGCCAGCAGTTTAGGAGACAGGGACACTGAAGCTTTCTTT. Encoded protein: CASSLGDRDTEAFF. The full variable domain, in which reference TRBV28 and TRBJ1-1 provide the parts outside the CDR3, is DVKVTQSSRYLVKRTGEKVFLECVQDMDHENMFWYRQDPGLGLRLIYFSYDVKMKEKGDIPEGYSVSREKKERFSLILESASTNQTSMYLCASSLGDRDTEAFFGQGTRLTVV.

The chain joins TRBV14 to TRBJ1-1, with 7 bases lining up with TRBD1. Germline V gene lookup returns CDR1 SGHDN and CDR2 FVKESK. V gave up 3 bases and J gave up 4 bases; unmatched junction bases: 8. The CDR3 extends over 15 amino acids. CDR3 in DNA: TGTGCCAGCAGCCACACAGGGGTGGTTGTCACTGAAGCTTTCTTT. As protein: CASSHTGVVVTEAFF.